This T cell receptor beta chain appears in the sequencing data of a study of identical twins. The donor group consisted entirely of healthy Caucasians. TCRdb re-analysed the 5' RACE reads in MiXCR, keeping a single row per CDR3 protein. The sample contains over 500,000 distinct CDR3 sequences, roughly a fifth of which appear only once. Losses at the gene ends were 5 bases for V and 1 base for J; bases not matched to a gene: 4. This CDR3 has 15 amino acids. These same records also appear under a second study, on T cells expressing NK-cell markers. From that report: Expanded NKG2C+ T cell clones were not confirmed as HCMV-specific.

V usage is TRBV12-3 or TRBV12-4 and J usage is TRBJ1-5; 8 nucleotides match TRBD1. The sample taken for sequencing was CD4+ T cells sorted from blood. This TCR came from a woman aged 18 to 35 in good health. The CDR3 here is CASSPDRASNQPQHF. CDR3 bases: TGTGCCAGCAGTCCGGACAGGGCAAGCAATCAGCCCCAGCATTTT.